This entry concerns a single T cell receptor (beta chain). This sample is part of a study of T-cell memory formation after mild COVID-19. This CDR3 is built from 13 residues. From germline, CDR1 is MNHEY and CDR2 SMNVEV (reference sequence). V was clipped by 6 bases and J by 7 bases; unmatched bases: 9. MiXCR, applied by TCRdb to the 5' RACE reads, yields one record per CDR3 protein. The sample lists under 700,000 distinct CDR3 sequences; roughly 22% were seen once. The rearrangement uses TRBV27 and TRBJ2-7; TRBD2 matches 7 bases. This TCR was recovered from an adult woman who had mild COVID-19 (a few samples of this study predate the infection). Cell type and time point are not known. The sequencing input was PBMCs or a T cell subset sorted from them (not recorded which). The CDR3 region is CASRAGVAWEQYF. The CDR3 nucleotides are TGTGCCAGCAGGGCGGGAGTCGCTTGGGAGCAGTACTTC.